Below, 8 T cell receptor beta chains from the same sample are listed, as sequenced in a study of T cells in localized non-small cell lung cancer. Clones were sequenced by immunoSEQ multiplex PCR, and TCRdb holds only the in-frame ones, with some missing. The sample lists 55,000 to 75,000 clones; roughly nine tenths were seen once. Sequenced here: peripheral blood, sampled before any cancer treatment. Receptors were obtained from a male donor older than 55 with stage III squamous cell lung carcinoma.

This clone was detected a few times. The rearrangement uses TRBV6-6 and TRBJ1-5; the D is unclear. CDR1 and CDR2 (germline): MNHNY, SVGAGI (reference sequence). The CDR3 covers 13 residues. The CDR3 sequence: CALSRDSNQPQHF. In DNA form, the CDR3 reads TGTGCTTTGAGTAGGGATAGCAATCAGCCCCAGCATTTT.

This clone was seen more than once but under ten times. One junction end does not reproduce the germline sequence, and a read error may be involved. V and J are TRBV20-1 and TRBJ1-3, with TRBD1 identical over 10 bases. CDR3 length: 11 residues. Germline-derived CDR1 and CDR2 are DFQATT and SNEGSKA (reference sequence). CDR3 in DNA: TGCAGTGCGAGACTCGGGACAGGGGCGTTGTTT. Translated, it gives CSARLGTGALF.

This sequence joins TRBV19 and TRBJ1-1; D is ambiguous. The germline V gene encodes CDR1 LNHDA and CDR2 SQIVND (reference sequence). Deletions cut 8 bases from V and 1 base from J, with 11 bases between. CDR3 length equals 13 residues. The CDR3 DNA follows: TGTGCCAGTTCCTATGGCCGGAACACTGAAGCTTTCTTT. It encodes CASSYGRNTEAFF.

The rearrangement joins TRBV2 to TRBJ2-3; D unresolved. Germline values: CDR1 SNHLY, CDR2 FYNNEI. V shed 5 bases and J shed 0 bases, with 9 bases lying between them. The CDR3 length is 14 residues. The CDR3 nucleotides read TGTGCCAGCAGTCTCAGGATTAGCACAGATACGCAGTATTTT. It encodes CASSLRISTDTQYF.

This chain links TRBV10-3 with TRBJ1-1; D gene unclear. Trimming pared 2 bases from V and 2 bases from J, leaving 9 bases between. The CDR3 sequence is 14 residues long. Germline lookup yields CDR1 ENHRY and CDR2 SYGVKD. The CDR3 sequence is CAISEDGINTEAFF. CDR3 coding DNA: TGTGCCATCAGTGAGGACGGAATTAACACTGAAGCTTTCTTT.

The rearrangement links TRBV5-1 to TRBJ2-5, with TRBD2 matching over 7 bases. There are 14 residues in the CDR3. Germline V gene data show CDR1 as SGHRS and CDR2 as YFSETQ. The V and J ends lost 3 bases and 5 bases, in that order; junction bases with no gene match: 7. The CDR3 loop reads CASSWGGRSETQYF. The CDR3, as DNA: TGCGCCAGCAGCTGGGGAGGGAGGTCGGAGACCCAGTACTTC.

This chain uses TRBV18 with TRBJ1-4; D not certain. Trimming took 1 base from V and 6 from J, leaving 6 bases between them. The CDR3 contains 13 residues. Per the germline V gene, CDR1 is KGHSH and CDR2 is LQKENI. This chain's CDR3 is CASSPLQDEKLFF. The CDR3 DNA follows: TGTGCCAGCTCACCACTGCAGGATGAAAAACTGTTTTTT.

Here the CDR3 DNA reads TGCGCCAGCAGCTTCGCCCCAGGGTTGAACACTGAAGCTTTCTTT. It translates to CASSFAPGLNTEAFF. This chain uses TRBV5-1 with TRBJ1-1; perhaps TRBD1 as D (5 bases). Looked up from germline, CDR1 is SGHRS and CDR2 is YFSETQ. There are 15 residues in the CDR3. V was clipped by 2 bases and J by 0 bases, with 11 bases between them.